This T cell receptor beta chain emerged from a study of T cell responses to AZD1222 COVID-19 vaccine. Concerning this clone: Its antigen remains unknown.

Assay used: immunoSEQ multiplex PCR; TCRdb lists only in-frame clones, some missing. The sample has some 150,000 clones; more than 70% are singletons. V gave up 6 bases and J gave up 6 bases; unmatched junction bases: 6. Germline-derived CDR1 and CDR2 are MNHEY and SVGEGT. The CDR3 is 16 residues long. Broader study findings: Mostly white British, mostly female donors; authors suggested clonal diversity may be underestimated. Unmutated variant regions are reportedly the target of nearly half of TCRs that are spike-specific.

This TCR came from an adult in good health. Sequenced material: peripheral blood, taken on day 0 of MenACWY control vaccination. J is TRBJ2-2 and V is TRBV6-2 or TRBV6-3, with TRBD2 matching over 14 bases. CDR3 DNA sequence: TGTGCCAGCAGCTCGGGACTAGCGGGGGCTTCCGGGGAGCTGTTTTTT. Translating gives CASSSGLAGASGELFF.